A selection of T cell receptor beta chains follows, all from one sample in a study of T cell responses to AZD1222 COVID-19 vaccine. Assay: immunoSEQ multiplex PCR; the TCRdb copy retains only in-frame clones and omits some. The sample consists of over 100,000 clones, 84% of them appearing once. This sample comprised peripheral blood, obtained on day 0 of AZD1222 vaccination. These receptors all come from an adult in good health. Each CDR3 is given with its conserved first and last residue. Each record gives: J gene, V gene, CDR3 protein.

j_gene: TRBJ2-7
v_gene: TRBV18
CDR3aa: CASSPRLATGYEQYF

j_gene: TRBJ1-1
v_gene: TRBV30
CDR3aa: CAWSEGVNTEAFF

j_gene: TRBJ1-4
v_gene: TRBV4-1
CDR3aa: CASSRGRGEKLFF

j_gene: TRBJ2-3
v_gene: TRBV5-4
CDR3aa: CASSSEGAAGRDTQYF

j_gene: TRBJ2-7
v_gene: TRBV24-1
CDR3aa: CATSDDRGRYEQYF

j_gene: TRBJ2-3
v_gene: TRBV7-9
CDR3aa: CASSSNPGGDTQYF

j_gene: TRBJ1-3
v_gene: TRBV10-2
CDR3aa: CASRPTGTAGNTIYF

j_gene: TRBJ1-1
v_gene: TRBV6-5
CDR3aa: CATIRGREIITEAFF

j_gene: TRBJ2-1
v_gene: TRBV7-9
CDR3aa: CASSFPQRGSSYNEQFF

j_gene: TRBJ2-1
v_gene: TRBV7-9
CDR3aa: CASSLRGPGDEQFF

j_gene: TRBJ1-4
v_gene: TRBV30
CDR3aa: CAWSHRGGLGKLFF

j_gene: TRBJ1-6
v_gene: TRBV6-5
CDR3aa: CASRLTGTGYSPLHF

j_gene: TRBJ1-2
v_gene: TRBV29-1
CDR3aa: CSVDRGGGYGYTF

j_gene: TRBJ1-2
v_gene: TRBV19
CDR3aa: CASSYGSRYGYTF

j_gene: TRBJ1-1
v_gene: TRBV19
CDR3aa: CASSAPAEGRTEAFF

j_gene: TRBJ2-3
v_gene: TRBV5-1
CDR3aa: CASSLGTRRFTDTQYF

j_gene: TRBJ2-1
v_gene: TRBV9
CDR3aa: CASSVLSGRALSSSYNEQFF